This T cell receptor (beta chain) was obtained from a study of CD8 T cells in ankylosing spondylitis. Germline-derived CDR1 and CDR2 are MNHEY and SVGEGT. The CDR3 spans 14 residues. J lost 10 bases, V lost 5 bases, and 10 bases had no gene match. TCRdb re-derived calls from the 5' RACE reads in MiXCR, one entry per CDR3 protein. Among 200,000 to 300,000 distinct CDR3 sequences listed, roughly 25% were seen once. This TCR was recovered from a male donor with ankylosing spondylitis or in good health (not recorded which). The V and J genes are TRBV6-2 or TRBV6-3 and TRBJ2-1, with TRBD2 matching 8 bases. Sequencing was done on a sample of blood, either unsorted or a sorted T cell fraction (not recorded which). CDR3 residues: CASSQLAVGGEQFF. The CDR3 bases are TGTGCCAGCAGTCAACTAGCGGTTGGAGGGGAGCAGTTCTTC.